This T cell receptor (beta chain) stems from a study of T cell responses to AZD1222 COVID-19 vaccine. On the study more broadly: Pooled samples include second doses given at about 4 or 12 weeks.

Study results and caveats: At study baseline, merely five or six AZD1222 recipients were seropositive.

As for this clone: The antigen is not known.

V was pared by 6 bases and J by 13 bases, with 16 bases between. Germline-derived CDR1 and CDR2 are MNHEY and SVGAGI. The CDR3 loop spans 13 amino acids. TCRdb's table, derived via immunoSEQ multiplex PCR, lists solely in-frame clones and lacks some. The profile shows 95,000 to 150,000 clones, roughly 90% of them singletons. This receptor was taken from an adult in good health. Sequencing used peripheral blood, obtained on day 0 of AZD1222 vaccination. V usage is TRBV6-5 and J usage is TRBJ1-6, with a weak D call TRBD1 (5 bases). Here the CDR3 reads CASRGRLEAPLHF. DNA for the CDR3: TGTGCCAGCAGGGGACGGTTAGAGGCTCCCCTCCACTTT.